The T cell receptor beta chain described here comes from a study of cytomegalovirus exposure and HLA in healthy donors. The V gene end was trimmed by 1 base and the J gene end by 8 bases; junction bases not matched to a gene: 13. This CDR3 has 18 amino acids. CDR1 is LNHDA and CDR2 is SQIVND in the germline V gene (reference sequence). 60 Vbeta and 13 Jbeta primers were used in PCR. TCRdb keeps only in-frame clones here, not all; method: immunoSEQ multiplex PCR. The sample holds over 150,000 clones, 65% to 80% seen once. Study-wide results and caveats: Specific recognition of CMV antigens was confirmed in vitro for a few chains (all CMV-associated).

About this clone: Antigen specificity is unknown.

The specimen was PBMCs. The receptor was isolated from a woman aged 50 to 60 in good health and CMV-seropositive. The J gene is TRBJ1-6, the V gene TRBV19, with TRBD1 identical over 8 bases. In nucleotides, the CDR3 is TGTGCCAGTAGTATAGTCAGGGGGCTCCCTCCGGGAGATTCACCCCTCCACTTT. This encodes CASSIVRGLPPGDSPLHF.